Shown below are 9 T cell receptor beta chains from a single sample sequenced in a study of graft-versus-host responses after intestinal transplantation. Antigens for these TCRs are unknown. Sequencing was performed with immunoSEQ multiplex PCR; in TCRdb, only in-frame clones are kept and a portion is missing. The sample contains 50,000 or so clones, about 93% of which appear only once. The sample consisted of unstimulated CD4+ T cells sorted from spleen or lymph node cells, taken before transplant. All receptors come from a human donor who was the organ donor for an intestinal transplant.

The rearrangement joins TRBV10-3 to TRBJ2-6, with unresolved D. Germline assignment: CDR1 ENHRY and CDR2 SYGVKD. The CDR3 has 14 residues. Trimming stripped 2 bases from V and 2 bases from J, with 4 bases between. The CDR3 region is CAISEVAGANVLTF. The CDR3 nucleotides are TGTGCCATCAGTGAGGTGGCTGGGGCCAACGTCCTGACTTTC.

The rearrangement joins TRBV5-1 to TRBJ2-3; TRBD1 or TRBD2 may be the D gene (6 bases each). Trimming cost V 6 bases and J 4 bases, with 15 bases left between them. Per germline, CDR1 SGHRS and CDR2 YFSETQ. The CDR3 spans 14 residues. The CDR3 spells CASTVGGGADTQYF. The CDR3 nucleotides are TGCGCCAGCACCGTCGGGGGCGGAGCAGATACGCAGTATTTT.

This chain connects TRBV7-2 to TRBJ2-5, with 9 bases matching TRBD2. Trimming took 5 bases from V and 1 from J; bases not matched to a gene: 2. The CDR3 contains 14 residues. Germline V lookup: CDR1 SGHTA, CDR2 FQGNSA. The CDR3 nucleotides read TGTGCCAGCAGCCCTAGCGGGGTCCAAGAGACCCAGTACTTC. Translated, it gives CASSPSGVQETQYF.

This clone was seen just once. Within the sample, other DNA sequences also encode this same CDR3. The chain couples TRBV7-3 to TRBJ1-1; 8 bases agree with TRBD1. Germline values: CDR1 SGHTA, CDR2 FQGTGA. Trimming took 3 bases from V and 3 from J; bases not matched to a gene: 0. The CDR3 has 13 amino acids. In DNA form, the CDR3 reads TGTGCCAGCAGCTTGACAGGGGACACTGAAGCTTTCTTT. Protein sequence: CASSLTGDTEAFF.

This clone was counted only a few times. This sequence joins TRBV19 and TRBJ2-2; D may be TRBD2 (5 bases). Trimming shortened V by 6 bases and J by 0 bases, and 5 bases separated the two germline ends. The CDR3 has 13 residues. Germline V gene data show CDR1 as LNHDA and CDR2 as SQIVND (reference sequence). The CDR3 region is CASRLANTGELFF. The DNA of the CDR3 is TGTGCCAGTAGACTAGCGAACACCGGGGAGCTGTTTTTT.

The J gene is TRBJ2-3, the V gene TRBV27; perhaps TRBD2 as D (6 bases). Per the germline V gene, CDR1 is MNHEY and CDR2 is SMNVEV (reference sequence). V lost 3 bases, J lost 2 bases, and 12 bases lay in between. The CDR3 runs 15 residues. CDR3 DNA sequence: TGTGCCAGCAGTTTGTGGGCGGGGCTCACAGATACGCAGTATTTT. The encoded protein is CASSLWAGLTDTQYF.

V is TRBV7-3 and J is TRBJ2-1; 9 bases are shared with TRBD2. Germline CDR1 reads SGHTA; CDR2 reads FQGTGA. CDR3 length: 16 amino acids. With 1 base clipped from V and 4 bases from J, the junction kept 5 bases outside the gene matches. The chain's CDR3 is CASSLNRLAGYNEQFF. CDR3 in DNA: TGTGCCAGCAGCTTAAATCGTCTAGCGGGATACAATGAGCAGTTCTTC.

This clone was found a few times. V is TRBV25-1 and J is TRBJ2-7; D is possibly TRBD2 (6 bases). The CDR3 runs 13 residues. The germline V and J ends were trimmed by 4 bases and 2 bases, with 9 bases remaining between them. Germline CDR1 is MGHDK and CDR2 is SYGVNS. The CDR3 spells CASSGDSTYEQYF. The CDR3 region has the DNA TGTGCCAGCAGTGGGGACTCTACCTACGAGCAGTACTTC.

The V gene is TRBV29-1, the J gene TRBJ2-2; weak D call: TRBD2 (5 bases). The V gene lost 3 bases and the J gene lost 7 bases, with 12 bases spanning the gap. The CDR3 totals 13 residues. Germline V CDR1 and CDR2: SQVTM, ANQGSEA. DNA of the CDR3: TGCAGCGTTGAGCAGACCGAGGGCGGGGAGCTGTTTTTT. It yields the protein CSVEQTEGGELFF.